This record looks at one T cell receptor (beta chain) sequence and its context. Time point of the sample: pre-sensitization, week 0. Treatment given: therapeutic diphenylcyclopropenone sensitization with weekly scalp DPC. The donor pool consisted of alopecia patients aged 18 to 70 years, considered suitable for DPC. The library attached unique molecular identifiers to individual cDNA molecules. TCRdb called the RACE reads again in MiXCR, with one record for every CDR3 protein. Here the sample spans roughly 250,000 distinct CDR3 sequences, roughly 8.9% being singletons. The sample originates from a study of human T cells and chemical hapten exposure. Study background: Largely, small differences in pooled library volume made per-sample TCR yields vary.

The specimen comprised whole blood, sampled in connection with sensitization to the hapten diphenylcyclopropenone (DPC). The TCR originated in a woman aged 40 to 55 with alopecia areata. Some clones in this sample may be carry-over from other donors' samples.

CDR3 nucleotide sequence: TGTGCCAGCTCACCAGCGGGGTCTCAGCCCCAGCATTTT. This codes for CASSPAGSQPQHF. The gene calls are TRBV18 and TRBJ1-5; D unresolved. Germline CDR1 reads KGHSH; CDR2 reads LQKENI. This CDR3 comprises 13 residues. The V end was cut by 2 bases, the J end by 6 bases, with 8 bases between.